The next 18 T cell receptor beta chains were all read from a single sample in a study of vaccination and CD4 T cells after COVID-19. Their antigens remain unidentified. Cultured CD4+ T cell DNA underwent sequencing with the Oncomine TCR Beta short-read assay. TCRdb re-called the PCR reads with MiXCR, one entry per CDR3 protein. Among about 12,000 distinct CDR3 sequences listed, about 37% were seen once. Treatment given: roughly 10-day PBMC culture with coronavirus spike peptide pools or control peptides (ViraFEST assay). Material: cultured CD4+ T cells from blood. These receptor sequences come from a human donor with COVID-19.

This clonotype was detected once. The V gene is TRBV6-2 or TRBV6-3, the J gene TRBJ1-2, with a tentative D call TRBD1 (5 bases). The CDR3 is 13 residues long. Germline lookup yields CDR1 MNHEY and CDR2 SVGEGT. V was clipped by 5 bases and J by 5 bases, with 12 bases between them. The CDR3 DNA sequence: TGTGCCAGCAGTCCGGACGGGGGGTATGGCTACACCTTC. Residues: CASSPDGGYGYTF.

The CDR3 spells CASSFAGGSTGELFF. In DNA, the CDR3 is TGTGCCAGCAGCTTCGCGGGGGGGAGCACCGGGGAGCTGTTTTTT. The chain links TRBV7-2 to TRBJ2-2; 9 bases are a match to TRBD2. The V gene's germline CDR1 is SGHTA and CDR2 FQGNSA. Trimming cost V 3 bases and J 4 bases; bases outside gene matches: 3. CDR3 size: 15 residues.

The chain carries TRBV20-1 and TRBJ2-3; 10 nucleotides align to TRBD2. J lost 3 bases, V lost 6 bases, and 6 bases had no gene match. Germline values: CDR1 DFQATT, CDR2 SNEGSKA (reference sequence). CDR3 size: 14 residues. CDR3 sequence: CSAPAGGLTDTQYF. CDR3 DNA sequence: TGCAGTGCACCAGCGGGGGGGCTTACAGATACGCAGTATTTT.

The V gene is TRBV9, the J gene TRBJ2-1, with TRBD2 as a possible D gene (5 bases). Trimming pared 3 bases from V and 9 bases from J, leaving 16 bases between. This CDR3 has 14 amino acids. The germline gives CDR1 SGDLS, CDR2 YYNGEE. CDR3 sequence: CASSEWPRGGEQFF. The CDR3 DNA sequence: TGTGCCAGCAGCGAGTGGCCCCGTGGAGGTGAGCAGTTCTTC.

To note about this clonotype: The junction does not match germline at one end; this may be a read error. CDR3 DNA sequence: TGTGCCAGCAGTCTAGCGGGAAAAACGCTCTTC. Encoded protein: CASSLAGKTLF. The chain carries TRBV6-1 and TRBJ2-1; TRBD2 matches at 9 bases. The germline V gene has CDR1 MNHNS and CDR2 SASEGT. CDR3 length: 11 residues.

The chain joins TRBV6-1 to TRBJ1-1; possible D gene TRBD1, 6 bases. Germline-derived CDR1 and CDR2 are MNHNS and SASEGT. Deletions cut 7 bases from V and 4 bases from J, with 19 bases between. CDR3 length equals 15 residues. CDR3 DNA: TGTGCCAGCACTTCCTTCTCGGGGGGGCGCACTGAAGCTTTCTTT. Its translation is CASTSFSGGRTEAFF.

As DNA, the CDR3 is TGTGCCAGCAGCTTAGGAAACACCATATATTTT. Protein: CASSLGNTIYF. The chain employs TRBV11-2 and TRBJ1-3; D unresolved. V was cut by 1 base and J by 5 bases, with 0 bases left in between. This CDR3 spans 11 amino acids. Germline loops: CDR1 SGHAT, CDR2 FQNNGV.

The V and J genes are TRBV11-2 and TRBJ2-1; no definite D call. CDR3 length: 15 residues. V lost 0 bases, J lost 1 base, and 7 bases lay in between. Germline CDR1 is SGHAT and CDR2 is FQNNGV. The CDR3 coding sequence is TGTGCCAGCAGCTTAGACCCAGCATCCTACAATGAGCAGTTCTTC. Translated, it gives CASSLDPASYNEQFF.

This clonotype was counted once. One junction end disagrees with the germline gene, perhaps due to a read error. The chain recombines TRBV27 with TRBJ1-3; no definite D call. Germline V gene data show CDR1 as MNHEY and CDR2 as SMNVEV (reference sequence). The CDR3 has 13 amino acids. The CDR3 DNA follows: TGTACCAGCAGTTTTGTCCAAGCCAACACCATATATTTT. Its protein product is CTSSFVQANTIYF.

This clonotype was detected only once. The chain links TRBV12-3 or TRBV12-4 to TRBJ1-3; D gene ambiguous. V was clipped by 5 bases and J by 4 bases, with 6 bases between them. This CDR3 has 12 amino acids. CDR3 amino acids: CASSGYGNTIYF. CDR3 DNA sequence: TGTGCCAGCAGTGGATACGGAAACACCATATATTTT.

The chain combines TRBV10-3 with TRBJ1-5; 7 bases line up with TRBD1. The CDR3 spans 15 residues. V gave up 6 bases and J gave up 3 bases; unmatched junction bases: 8. From germline, CDR1 is ENHRY and CDR2 SYGVKD. CDR3 in DNA: TGTGCCATCAGAGCAGGGGGGGCCGACAATCAGCCCCAGCATTTT. Translating gives CAIRAGGADNQPQHF.

This chain joins TRBV4-3 and TRBJ1-2; D uncertain. Trimming removed 1 base at V and 6 bases at J, with 18 bases between. Germline V gives CDR1 LGHNA, CDR2 YSLEER. This CDR3 has 16 residues. CDR3 DNA sequence: TGCGCCAGCAGCCAAGTCCTTTCGGGCTCAATCCATGGCTACACCTTC. Its translation is CASSQVLSGSIHGYTF.

This chain links TRBV30 with TRBJ1-2; a possible D gene is TRBD1 (6 bases). V was cut by 2 bases and J by 4 bases, with 11 bases left in between. The CDR3 length is 13 residues. Germline CDR1 GTSNPN, CDR2 SVGIG (reference sequence). Written as DNA, the CDR3 is TGTGCCTGGAGTTCAGGGGTGGGCTATGGCTACACCTTC. Protein sequence: CAWSSGVGYGYTF.

This clonotype turned up a few times. This chain's CDR3 is CASSFRGAGYGYTF. Here the CDR3 DNA reads TGTGCCAGCAGCTTTAGGGGCGCGGGCTATGGCTACACCTTC. The chain employs TRBV7-9 and TRBJ1-2; a possible D gene is TRBD1 (5 bases). CDR1 SEHNR and CDR2 FQNEAQ come from the germline V gene (reference sequence). V lost 3 bases to trimming and J lost 4 bases, with 12 bases between them. The CDR3 is made up of 14 amino acids.

This sequence joins TRBV9 and TRBJ1-5; maybe TRBD1 (6 bases). The V end was cut by 3 bases, the J end by 0 bases, with 13 bases between. Germline V gene sequence: CDR1 SGDLS, CDR2 YYNGEE. This CDR3 region has 16 residues. The CDR3 DNA reads TGTGCCAGCAGCGCCTCAGGGGCTAATAGCAATCAGCCCCAGCATTTT. Translating it yields CASSASGANSNQPQHF.

V is TRBV12-3 or TRBV12-4 and J is TRBJ2-7; 9 bases are shared with TRBD1. The V and J ends lost 9 bases and 4 bases, in that order; junction bases with no gene match: 7. The CDR3 is made up of 13 amino acids. The CDR3 reads CASRGTGLYEQYF. CDR3 nucleotides: TGTGCCAGTAGGGGGACAGGGCTTTACGAGCAGTACTTC.

This clonotype was found a few times. V and J are TRBV20-1 and TRBJ2-3, with D tentatively TRBD1 (6 bases). Germline loops: CDR1 DFQATT, CDR2 SNEGSKA (reference sequence). This CDR3 spans 16 amino acids. The V end lost 0 bases, the J end lost 8 bases, and 21 bases lay between the germline ends. CDR3 DNA: TGCAGTGCTAGAGACCGCCTAGGGGGTGAGTTTGGTACGCAGTATTTT. It is translated as CSARDRLGGEFGTQYF.

This clonotype has only a few counts. This chain uses TRBV2 with TRBJ2-5, with 10 bases identical to TRBD1. Unmatched junction bases numbered 6, after V lost 6 bases and J lost 2 bases. This CDR3 is built from 15 residues. Germline V gives CDR1 SNHLY, CDR2 FYNNEI. CDR3 DNA sequence: TGTGCCAGCAGATTCCGGACAGGGGGGCAAGAGACCCAGTACTTC. As protein: CASRFRTGGQETQYF.